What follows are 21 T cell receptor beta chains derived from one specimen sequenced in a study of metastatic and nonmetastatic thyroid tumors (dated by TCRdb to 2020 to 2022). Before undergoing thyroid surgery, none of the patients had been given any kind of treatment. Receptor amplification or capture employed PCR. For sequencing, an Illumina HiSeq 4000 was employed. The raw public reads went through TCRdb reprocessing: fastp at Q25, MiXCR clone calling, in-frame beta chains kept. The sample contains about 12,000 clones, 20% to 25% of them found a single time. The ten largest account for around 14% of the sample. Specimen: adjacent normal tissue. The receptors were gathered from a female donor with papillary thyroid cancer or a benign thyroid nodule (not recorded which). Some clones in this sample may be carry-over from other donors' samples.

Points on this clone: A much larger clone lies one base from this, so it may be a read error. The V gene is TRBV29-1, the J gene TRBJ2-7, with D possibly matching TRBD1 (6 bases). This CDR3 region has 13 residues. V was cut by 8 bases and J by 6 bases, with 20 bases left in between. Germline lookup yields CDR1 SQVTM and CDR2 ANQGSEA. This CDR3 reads CSSLHRDGVEQYF. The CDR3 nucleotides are TGCAGCTCTTTACACAGGGATGGGGTCGAGCAGTACTTC.

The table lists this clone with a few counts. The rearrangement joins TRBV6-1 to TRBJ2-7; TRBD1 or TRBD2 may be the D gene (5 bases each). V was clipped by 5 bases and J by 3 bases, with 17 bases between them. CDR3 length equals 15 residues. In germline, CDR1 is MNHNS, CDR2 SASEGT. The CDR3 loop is CASSRRDLRLYEQYF. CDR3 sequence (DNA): TGTGCCAGCAGTCGCCGGGACCTACGTCTCTACGAGCAGTACTTC.

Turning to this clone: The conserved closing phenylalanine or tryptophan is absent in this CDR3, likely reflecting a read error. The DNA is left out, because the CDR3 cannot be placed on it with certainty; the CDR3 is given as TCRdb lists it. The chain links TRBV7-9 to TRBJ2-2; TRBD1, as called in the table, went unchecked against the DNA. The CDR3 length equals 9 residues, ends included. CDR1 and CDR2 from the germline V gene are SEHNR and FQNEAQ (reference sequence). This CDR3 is CASSTNGTG.

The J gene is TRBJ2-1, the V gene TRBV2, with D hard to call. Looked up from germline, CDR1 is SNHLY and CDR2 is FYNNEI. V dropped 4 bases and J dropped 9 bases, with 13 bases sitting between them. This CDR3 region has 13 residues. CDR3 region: CASSADFSSEQFF. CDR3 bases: TGTGCCAGCAGTGCAGACTTTTCGAGTGAGCAGTTCTTC.

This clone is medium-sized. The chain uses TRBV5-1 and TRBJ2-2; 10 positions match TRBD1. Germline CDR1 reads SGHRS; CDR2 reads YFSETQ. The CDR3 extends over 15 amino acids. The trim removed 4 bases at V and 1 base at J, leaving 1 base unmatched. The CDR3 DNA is TGCGCCAGCAGCCGGGACAGGGGGAACACCGGGGAGCTGTTTTTT. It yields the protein CASSRDRGNTGELFF.

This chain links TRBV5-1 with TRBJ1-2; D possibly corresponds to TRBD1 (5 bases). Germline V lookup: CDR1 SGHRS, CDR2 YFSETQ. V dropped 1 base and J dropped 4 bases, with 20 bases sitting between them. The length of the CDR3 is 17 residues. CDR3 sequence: CASSLNPDGTVSYGYTF. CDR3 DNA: TGCGCCAGCAGCTTGAATCCCGATGGGACCGTTAGCTATGGCTACACCTTC.

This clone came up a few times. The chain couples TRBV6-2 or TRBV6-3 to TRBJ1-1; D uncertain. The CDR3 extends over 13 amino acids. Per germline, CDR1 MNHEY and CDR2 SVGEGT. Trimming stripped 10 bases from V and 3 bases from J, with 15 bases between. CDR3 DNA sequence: TGTGCCACCACGAACCGTAAGGACACTGAAGCTTTCTTT. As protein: CATTNRKDTEAFF.

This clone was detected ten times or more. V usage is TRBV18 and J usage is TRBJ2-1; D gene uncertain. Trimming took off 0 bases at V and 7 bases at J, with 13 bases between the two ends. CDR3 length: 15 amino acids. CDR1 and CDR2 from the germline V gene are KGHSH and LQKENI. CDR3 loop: CASSPPDDSWNEQFF. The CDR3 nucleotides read TGTGCCAGCTCACCACCGGACGACTCGTGGAATGAGCAGTTCTTC.

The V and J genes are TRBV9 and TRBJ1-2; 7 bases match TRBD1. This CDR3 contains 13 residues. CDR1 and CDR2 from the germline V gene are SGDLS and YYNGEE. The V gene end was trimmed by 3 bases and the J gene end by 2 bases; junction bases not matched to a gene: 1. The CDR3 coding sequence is TGTGCCAGCAGCGCGACAGGGAACTATGGCTACACCTTC. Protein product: CASSATGNYGYTF. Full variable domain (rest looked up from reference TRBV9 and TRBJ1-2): DSGVTQTPKHLITATGQRVTLRCSPRSGDLSVYWYQQSLDQGLQFLIQYYNGEERAKGNILERFSAQQFPDLHSELNLSSLELGDSALYFCASSATGNYGYTFGSGTRLTVV.

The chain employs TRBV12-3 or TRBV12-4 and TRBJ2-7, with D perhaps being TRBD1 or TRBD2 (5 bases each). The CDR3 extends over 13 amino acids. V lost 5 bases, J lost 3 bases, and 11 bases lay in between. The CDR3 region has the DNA TGTGCCAGCAGTCCGGGGACGGGCTACGAGCAGTACTTC. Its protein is CASSPGTGYEQYF.

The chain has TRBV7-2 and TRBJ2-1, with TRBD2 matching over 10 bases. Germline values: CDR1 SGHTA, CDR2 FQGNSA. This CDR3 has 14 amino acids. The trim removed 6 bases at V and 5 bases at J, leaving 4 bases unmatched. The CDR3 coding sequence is TGTGCCAGCAGTATACTAGCGGGGAACAATGAGCAGTTCTTC. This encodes CASSILAGNNEQFF. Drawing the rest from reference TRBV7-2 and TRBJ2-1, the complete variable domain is GAGVSQSPSNKVTEKGKDVELRCDPISGHTALYWYRQSLGQGLEFLIYFQGNSAPDKSGLPSDRFSAERTGGSVSTLTIQRTQQEDSAVYLCASSILAGNNEQFFGPGTRLTVL.

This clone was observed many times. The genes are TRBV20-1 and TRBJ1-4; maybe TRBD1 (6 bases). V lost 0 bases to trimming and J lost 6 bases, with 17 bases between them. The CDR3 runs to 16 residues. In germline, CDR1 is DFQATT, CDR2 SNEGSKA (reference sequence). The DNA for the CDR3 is TGCAGTGCTAGAGATCTCACAGGGCCTAAACATGAAAAACTGTTTTTT. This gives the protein CSARDLTGPKHEKLFF.

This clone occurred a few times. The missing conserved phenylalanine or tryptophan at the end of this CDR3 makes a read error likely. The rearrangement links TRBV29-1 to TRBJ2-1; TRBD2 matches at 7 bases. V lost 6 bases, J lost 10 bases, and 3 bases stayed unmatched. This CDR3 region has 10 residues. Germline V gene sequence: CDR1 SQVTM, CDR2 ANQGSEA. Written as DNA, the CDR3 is TGCAGCGTGGGGGGGTGGGAGCAGTTCCTC. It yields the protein CSVGGWEQFL.

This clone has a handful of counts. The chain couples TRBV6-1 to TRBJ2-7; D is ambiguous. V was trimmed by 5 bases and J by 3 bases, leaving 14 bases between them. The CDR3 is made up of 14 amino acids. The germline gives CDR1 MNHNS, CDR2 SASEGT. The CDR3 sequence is CASSPLSPLYEQYF. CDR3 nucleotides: TGTGCCAGCAGTCCTCTTAGTCCCCTCTACGAGCAGTACTTC.

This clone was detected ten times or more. The CDR3, as DNA: TGTGCCAGCAGTCCCCCAGGGGGGGGTGAAAAACTGTTTTTT. This sequence encodes CASSPPGGGEKLFF. This chain joins TRBV12-3 or TRBV12-4 and TRBJ1-4; TRBD1 matches at 7 bases. After removal of 5 bases from V and 7 bases from J, the junction contained 7 bases not matched to a gene. The CDR3 length is 14 residues.

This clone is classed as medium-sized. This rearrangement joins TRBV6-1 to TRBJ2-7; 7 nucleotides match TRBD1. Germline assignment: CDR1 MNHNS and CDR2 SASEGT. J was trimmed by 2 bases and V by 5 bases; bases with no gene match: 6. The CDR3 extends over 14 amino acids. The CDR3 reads CASSSRDSAYEQYF. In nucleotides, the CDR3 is TGTGCCAGCAGTAGCCGGGACAGTGCCTACGAGCAGTACTTC.

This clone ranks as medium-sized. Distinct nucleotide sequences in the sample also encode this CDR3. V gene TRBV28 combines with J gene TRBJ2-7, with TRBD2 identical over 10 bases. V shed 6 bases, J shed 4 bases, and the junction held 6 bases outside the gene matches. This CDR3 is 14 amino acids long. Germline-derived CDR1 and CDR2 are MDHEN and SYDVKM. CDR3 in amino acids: CASRVAGGGYEQYF. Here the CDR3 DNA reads TGTGCCAGCAGGGTAGCGGGGGGAGGGTACGAGCAGTACTTC.

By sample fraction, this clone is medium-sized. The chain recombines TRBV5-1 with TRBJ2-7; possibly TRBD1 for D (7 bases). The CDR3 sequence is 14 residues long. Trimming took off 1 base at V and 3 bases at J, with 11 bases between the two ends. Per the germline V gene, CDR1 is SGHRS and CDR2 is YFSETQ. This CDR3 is CASSLFQGGYEQYF. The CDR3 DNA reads TGCGCCAGCAGCTTGTTCCAGGGGGGCTACGAGCAGTACTTC.

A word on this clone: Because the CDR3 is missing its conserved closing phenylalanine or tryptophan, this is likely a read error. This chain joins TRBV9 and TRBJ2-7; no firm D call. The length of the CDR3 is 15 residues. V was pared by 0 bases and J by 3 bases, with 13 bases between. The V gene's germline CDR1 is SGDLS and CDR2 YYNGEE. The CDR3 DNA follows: TGTGCCAGCAGCGTAGATTTAGGGATAGGCTACGAGCAGTACGCC. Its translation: CASSVDLGIGYEQYA.

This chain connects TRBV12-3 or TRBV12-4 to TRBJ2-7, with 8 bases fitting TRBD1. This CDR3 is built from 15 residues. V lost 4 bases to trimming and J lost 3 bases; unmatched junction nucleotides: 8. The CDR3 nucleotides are TGTGCCAGCAGTTCTCCCGACAGGGGTATCTACGAGCAGTACTTC. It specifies CASSSPDRGIYEQYF.

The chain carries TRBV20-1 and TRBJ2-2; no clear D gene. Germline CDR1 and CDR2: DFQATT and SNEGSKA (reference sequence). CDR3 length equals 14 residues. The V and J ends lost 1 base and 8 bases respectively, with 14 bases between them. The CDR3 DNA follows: TGCAGTGCTAGAGGTTTGACTGCGGTGGGGGAGCTGTTTTTT. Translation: CSARGLTAVGELFF.